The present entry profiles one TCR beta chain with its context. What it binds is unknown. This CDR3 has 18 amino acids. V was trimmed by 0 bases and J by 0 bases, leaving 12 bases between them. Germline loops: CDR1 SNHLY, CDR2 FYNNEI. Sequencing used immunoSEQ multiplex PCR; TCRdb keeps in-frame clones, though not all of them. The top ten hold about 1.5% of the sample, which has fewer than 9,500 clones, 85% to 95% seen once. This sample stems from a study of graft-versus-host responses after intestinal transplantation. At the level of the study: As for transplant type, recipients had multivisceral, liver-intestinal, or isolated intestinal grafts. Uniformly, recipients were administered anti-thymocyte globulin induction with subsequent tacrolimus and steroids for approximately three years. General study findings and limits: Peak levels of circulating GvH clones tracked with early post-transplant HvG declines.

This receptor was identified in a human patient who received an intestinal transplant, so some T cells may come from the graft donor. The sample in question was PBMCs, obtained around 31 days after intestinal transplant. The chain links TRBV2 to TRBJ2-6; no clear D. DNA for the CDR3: TGTGCCAGCAGTGAAGCTGTAGGTATAAGCTCTGGGGCCAACGTCCTGACTTTC. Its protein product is CASSEAVGISSGANVLTF.